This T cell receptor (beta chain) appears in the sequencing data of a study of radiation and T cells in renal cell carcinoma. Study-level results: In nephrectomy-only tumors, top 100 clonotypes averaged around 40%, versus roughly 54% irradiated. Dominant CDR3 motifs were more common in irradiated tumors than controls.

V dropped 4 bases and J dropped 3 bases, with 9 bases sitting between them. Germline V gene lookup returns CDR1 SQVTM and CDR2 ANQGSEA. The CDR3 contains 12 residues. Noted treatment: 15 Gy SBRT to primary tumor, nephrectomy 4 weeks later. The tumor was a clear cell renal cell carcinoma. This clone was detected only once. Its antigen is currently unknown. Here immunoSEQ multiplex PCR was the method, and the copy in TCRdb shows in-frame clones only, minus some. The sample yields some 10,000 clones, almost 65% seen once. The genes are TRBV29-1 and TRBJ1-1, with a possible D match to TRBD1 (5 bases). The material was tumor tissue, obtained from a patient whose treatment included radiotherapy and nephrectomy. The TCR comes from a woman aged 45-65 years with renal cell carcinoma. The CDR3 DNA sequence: TGCAGCGTTGGGGGGGGTGACACTGAAGCTTTCTTT. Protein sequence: CSVGGGDTEAFF.